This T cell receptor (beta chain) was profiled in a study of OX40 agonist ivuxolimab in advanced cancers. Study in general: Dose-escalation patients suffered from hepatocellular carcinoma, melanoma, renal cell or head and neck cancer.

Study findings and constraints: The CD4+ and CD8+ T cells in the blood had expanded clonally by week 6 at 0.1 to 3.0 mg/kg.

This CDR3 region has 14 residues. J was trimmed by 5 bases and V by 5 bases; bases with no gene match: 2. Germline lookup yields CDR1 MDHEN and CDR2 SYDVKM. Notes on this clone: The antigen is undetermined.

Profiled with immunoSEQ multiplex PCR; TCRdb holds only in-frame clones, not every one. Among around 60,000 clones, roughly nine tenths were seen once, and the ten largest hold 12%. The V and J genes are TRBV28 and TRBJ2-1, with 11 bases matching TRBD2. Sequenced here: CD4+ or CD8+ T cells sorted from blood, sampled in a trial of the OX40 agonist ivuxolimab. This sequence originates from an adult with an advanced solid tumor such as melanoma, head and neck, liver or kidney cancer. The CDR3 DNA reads TGTGCCAGCAGTCTAGCGGGAGGTAACAATGAGCAGTTCTTC. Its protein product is CASSLAGGNNEQFF. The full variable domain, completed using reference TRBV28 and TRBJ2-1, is DVKVTQSSRYLVKRTGEKVFLECVQDMDHENMFWYRQDPGLGLRLIYFSYDVKMKEKGDIPEGYSVSREKKERFSLILESASTNQTSMYLCASSLAGGNNEQFFGPGTRLTVL.